This T cell receptor (beta chain) was sequenced during a study of T cells after yellow fever vaccination. Study findings and constraints: A large majority of primary-vaccination clones showed up again after the booster (96% CD4, roughly 91% CD8). A small proportion of clonotypes was detected in both the CD4 and CD8 compartments.

This clonotype occurred many times. Its antigen remains unidentified. Germline CDR1 is SGHRS and CDR2 is YFSETQ. J gave up 4 bases and V 4 bases, and 9 bases lay outside the gene matches. The CDR3 loop spans 15 amino acids. As TCR cDNA was made by 5'RACE template switching, a universal primer site and UMIs were added. TCRdb re-called the 5' RACE reads with MiXCR, one entry per CDR3 protein. Of roughly 520,000 distinct CDR3 sequences in the sample, 21% were seen once. V usage is TRBV5-1 and J usage is TRBJ1-1, with 8 nucleotides matching TRBD1. This receptor was taken from a man aged 18 to 30 who received the YFV17D yellow fever vaccine. This sample comprised PBMCs, obtained around 3 weeks after the first yellow fever vaccination. CDR3 sequence (DNA): TGCGCCAGCAGCCCGGGGACAGGACTCGCCACTGAAGCTTTCTTT. This encodes CASSPGTGLATEAFF. Full variable domain (remainder filled in from reference TRBV5-1 and TRBJ1-1): KAGVTQTPRYLIKTRGQQVTLSCSPISGHRSVSWYQQTPGQGLQFLFEYFSETQRNKGNFPGRFSGRQFSNSRSEMNVSTLELGDSALYLCASSPGTGLATEAFFGQGTRLTVV.